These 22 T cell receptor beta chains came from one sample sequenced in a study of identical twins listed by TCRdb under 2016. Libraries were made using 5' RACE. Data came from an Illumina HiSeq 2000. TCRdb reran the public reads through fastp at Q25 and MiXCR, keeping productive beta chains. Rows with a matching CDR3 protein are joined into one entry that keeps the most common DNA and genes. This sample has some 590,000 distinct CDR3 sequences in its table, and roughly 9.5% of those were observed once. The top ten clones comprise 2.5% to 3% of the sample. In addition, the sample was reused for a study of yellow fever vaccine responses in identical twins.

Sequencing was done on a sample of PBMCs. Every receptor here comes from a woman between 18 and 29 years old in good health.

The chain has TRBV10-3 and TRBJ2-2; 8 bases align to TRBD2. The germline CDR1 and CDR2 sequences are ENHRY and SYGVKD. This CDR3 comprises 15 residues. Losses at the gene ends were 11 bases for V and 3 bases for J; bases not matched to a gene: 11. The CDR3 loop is CASGSAGGDTGELFF. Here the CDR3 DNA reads TGTGCCTCCGGGTCGGCGGGGGGCGACACCGGGGAGCTGTTTTTT.

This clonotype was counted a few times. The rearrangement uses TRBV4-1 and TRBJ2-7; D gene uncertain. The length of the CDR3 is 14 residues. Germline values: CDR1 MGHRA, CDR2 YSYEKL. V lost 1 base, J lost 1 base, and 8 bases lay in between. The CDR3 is CASSQGPRSYEQYF. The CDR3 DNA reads TGCGCCAGCAGCCAAGGACCGAGATCCTACGAGCAGTACTTC.

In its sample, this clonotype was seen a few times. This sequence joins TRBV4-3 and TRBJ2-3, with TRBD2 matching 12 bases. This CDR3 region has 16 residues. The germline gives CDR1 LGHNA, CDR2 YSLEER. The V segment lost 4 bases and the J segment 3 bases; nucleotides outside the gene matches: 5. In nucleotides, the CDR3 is TGCGCCAGCAGCCCGATACTAGCGGGAGGTACAGATACGCAGTATTTT. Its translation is CASSPILAGGTDTQYF.

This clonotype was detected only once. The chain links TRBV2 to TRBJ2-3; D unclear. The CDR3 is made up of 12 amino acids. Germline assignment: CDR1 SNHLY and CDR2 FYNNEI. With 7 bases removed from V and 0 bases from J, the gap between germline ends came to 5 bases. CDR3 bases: TGTGCCAGCAATGTCAGCACAGATACGCAGTATTTT. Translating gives CASNVSTDTQYF.

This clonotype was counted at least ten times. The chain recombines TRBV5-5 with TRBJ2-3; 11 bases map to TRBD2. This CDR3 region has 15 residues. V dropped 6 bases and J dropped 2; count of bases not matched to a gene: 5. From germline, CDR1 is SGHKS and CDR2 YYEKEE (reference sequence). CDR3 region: CASILAGGHTDTQYF. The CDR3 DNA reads TGTGCCAGCATCCTAGCGGGAGGCCACACAGATACGCAGTATTTT.

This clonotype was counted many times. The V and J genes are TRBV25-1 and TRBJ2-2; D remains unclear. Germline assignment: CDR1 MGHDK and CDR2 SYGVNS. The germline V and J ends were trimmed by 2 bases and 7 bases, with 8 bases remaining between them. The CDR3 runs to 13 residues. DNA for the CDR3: TGTGCCAGCAGTGAAACTTACCTCGGGGAGCTGTTTTTT. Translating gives CASSETYLGELFF.

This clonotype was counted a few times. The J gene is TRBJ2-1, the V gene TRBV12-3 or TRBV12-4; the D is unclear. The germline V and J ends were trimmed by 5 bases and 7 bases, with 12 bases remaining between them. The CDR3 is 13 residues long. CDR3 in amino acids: CASSPRPGNEQFF. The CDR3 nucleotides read TGTGCCAGCAGTCCTCGACCTGGGAATGAGCAGTTCTTC.

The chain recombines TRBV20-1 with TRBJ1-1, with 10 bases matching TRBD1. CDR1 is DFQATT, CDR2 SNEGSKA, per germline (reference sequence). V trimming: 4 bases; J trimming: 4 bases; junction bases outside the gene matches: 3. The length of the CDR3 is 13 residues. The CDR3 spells CSAKRTGGTEAFF. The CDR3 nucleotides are TGCAGTGCTAAAAGGACAGGGGGCACTGAAGCTTTCTTT.

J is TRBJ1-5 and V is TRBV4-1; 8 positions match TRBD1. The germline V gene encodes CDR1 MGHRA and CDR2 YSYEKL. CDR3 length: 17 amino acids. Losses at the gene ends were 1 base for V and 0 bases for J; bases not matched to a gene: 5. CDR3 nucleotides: TGCGCCAGCAGCCAAGCCGTGGGACAGGCTAGCAATCAGCCCCAGCATTTT. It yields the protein CASSQAVGQASNQPQHF.

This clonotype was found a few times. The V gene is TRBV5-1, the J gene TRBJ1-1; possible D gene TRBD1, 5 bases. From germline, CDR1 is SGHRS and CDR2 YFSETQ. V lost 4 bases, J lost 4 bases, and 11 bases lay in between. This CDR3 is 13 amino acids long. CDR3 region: CASSENRITEAFF. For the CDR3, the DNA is TGCGCCAGCAGCGAGAACAGGATCACTGAAGCTTTCTTT.

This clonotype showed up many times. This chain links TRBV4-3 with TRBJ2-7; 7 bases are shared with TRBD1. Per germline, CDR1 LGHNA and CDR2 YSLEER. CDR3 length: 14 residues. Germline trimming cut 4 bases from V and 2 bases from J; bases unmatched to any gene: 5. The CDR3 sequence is CASSPDRDAYEQYF. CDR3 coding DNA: TGCGCCAGCAGCCCCGACAGGGATGCCTACGAGCAGTACTTC.

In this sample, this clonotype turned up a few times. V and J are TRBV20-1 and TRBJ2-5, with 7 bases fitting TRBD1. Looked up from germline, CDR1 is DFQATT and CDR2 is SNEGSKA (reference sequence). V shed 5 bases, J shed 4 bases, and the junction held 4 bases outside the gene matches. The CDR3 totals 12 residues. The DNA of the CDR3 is TGCAGTGCTGAAGGGGGCCCAGAGACCCAGTACTTC. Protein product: CSAEGGPETQYF.

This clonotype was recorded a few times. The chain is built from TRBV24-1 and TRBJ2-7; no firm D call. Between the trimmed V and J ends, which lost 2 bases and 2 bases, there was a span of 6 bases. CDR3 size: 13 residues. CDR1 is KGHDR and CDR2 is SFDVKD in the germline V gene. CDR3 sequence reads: CATSDSRAYEQYF. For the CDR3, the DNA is TGTGCCACCAGTGATTCTCGGGCCTACGAGCAGTACTTC.

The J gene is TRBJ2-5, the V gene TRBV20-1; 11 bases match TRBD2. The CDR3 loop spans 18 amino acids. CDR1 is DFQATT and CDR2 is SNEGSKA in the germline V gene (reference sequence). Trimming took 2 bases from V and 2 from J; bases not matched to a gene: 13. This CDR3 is CSARISLAGGRGQETQYF. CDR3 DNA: TGCAGTGCTAGAATTAGTCTAGCGGGGGGCCGGGGGCAAGAGACCCAGTACTTC.

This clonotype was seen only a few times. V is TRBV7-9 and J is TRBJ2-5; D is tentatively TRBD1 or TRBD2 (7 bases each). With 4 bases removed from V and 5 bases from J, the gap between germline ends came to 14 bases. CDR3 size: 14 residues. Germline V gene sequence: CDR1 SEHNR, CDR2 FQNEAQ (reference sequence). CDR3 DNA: TGTGCCAGCAGCTCCAGGGAGGGGGCCGAGACCCAGTACTTC. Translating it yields CASSSREGAETQYF.

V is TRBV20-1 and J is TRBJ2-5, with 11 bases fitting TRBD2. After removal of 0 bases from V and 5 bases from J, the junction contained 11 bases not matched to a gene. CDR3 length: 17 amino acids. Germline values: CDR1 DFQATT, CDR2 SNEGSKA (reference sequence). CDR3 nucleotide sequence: TGCAGTGCTAGAGAGGCTAGCGGGAGGCCCCTCGAGGAGACCCAGTACTTC. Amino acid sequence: CSAREASGRPLEETQYF.

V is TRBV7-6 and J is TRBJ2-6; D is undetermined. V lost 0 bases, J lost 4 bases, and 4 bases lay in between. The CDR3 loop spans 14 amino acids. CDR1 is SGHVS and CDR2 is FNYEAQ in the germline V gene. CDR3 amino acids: CASSLAQGANVLTF. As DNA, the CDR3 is TGTGCCAGCAGCTTAGCGCAGGGGGCCAACGTCCTGACTTTC.

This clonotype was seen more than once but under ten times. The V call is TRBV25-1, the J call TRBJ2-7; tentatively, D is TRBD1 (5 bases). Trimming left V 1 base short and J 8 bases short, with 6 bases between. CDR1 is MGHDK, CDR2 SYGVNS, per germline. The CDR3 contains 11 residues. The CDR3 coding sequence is TGTGCCAGCAGTGAATCAGGGAAGCAGTACTTC. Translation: CASSESGKQYF.

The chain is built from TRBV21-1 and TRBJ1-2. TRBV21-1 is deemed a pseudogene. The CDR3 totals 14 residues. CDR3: CASSFRCLEVGYTF. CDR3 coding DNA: TGTGCCAGCAGCTTCAGGTGCCTTGAGGTGGGCTACACCTTC.

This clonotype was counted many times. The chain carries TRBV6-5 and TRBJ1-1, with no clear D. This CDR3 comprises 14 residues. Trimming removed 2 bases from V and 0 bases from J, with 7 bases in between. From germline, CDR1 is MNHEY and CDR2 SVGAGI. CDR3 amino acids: CASSYAGMNTEAFF. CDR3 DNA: TGTGCCAGCAGTTACGCGGGCATGAACACTGAAGCTTTCTTT.

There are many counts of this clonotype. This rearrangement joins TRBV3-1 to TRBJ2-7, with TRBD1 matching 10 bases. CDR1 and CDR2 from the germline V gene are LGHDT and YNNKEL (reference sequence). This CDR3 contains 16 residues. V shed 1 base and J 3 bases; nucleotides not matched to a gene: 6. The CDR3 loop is CASSQGTGGLVYEQYF. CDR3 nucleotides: TGTGCCAGCAGCCAAGGGACAGGGGGACTAGTCTACGAGCAGTACTTC.

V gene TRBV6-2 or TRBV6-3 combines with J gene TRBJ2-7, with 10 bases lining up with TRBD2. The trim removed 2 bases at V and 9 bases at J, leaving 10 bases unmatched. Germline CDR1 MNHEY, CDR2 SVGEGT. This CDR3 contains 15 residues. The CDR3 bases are TGTGCCAGCAGTTACCGGGCTAGCGGGGGCCAGGGGCAGTACTTC. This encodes CASSYRASGGQGQYF.